The present T cell receptor (beta chain) was sequenced within a study of cytomegalovirus exposure and HLA in healthy donors. In the study overall: Prior work identified some 120 million unique TCR beta sequences in roughly 190 million T cells.

With 60 Vbeta and 13 Jbeta primers, the PCR was carried out. Clones were sequenced by immunoSEQ multiplex PCR, and TCRdb holds only the in-frame ones, with some missing. The profile shows about 120,000 clones, 80% of them singletons. As regards this clone: Its antigen remains unidentified.

The CDR3 covers 15 residues. V was clipped by 0 bases and J by 8 bases; unmatched bases: 7. The germline V gene has CDR1 SGDLS and CDR2 YYNGEE. Study-level results: Within an earlier analysis, most TCR beta V segments proved productive either about 90% or about 30% of the time. Associated with HLA alleles at 0.05 false discovery rate in a later analysis were over 15,000 TCR beta sequences. Reports indicated that the classifier achieved high specificity and sensitivity in diagnosing cytomegalovirus status.

This chain uses TRBV9 with TRBJ2-1; TRBD2 agrees at 8 bases. Material for sequencing was PBMCs. This receptor was identified in a female donor in good health and CMV-seropositive. The CDR3 reads CASSVVGLAGDEQFF. The CDR3 bases are TGTGCCAGCAGCGTAGTCGGACTAGCAGGGGATGAGCAGTTCTTC.